One sample yielded the 30 T cell receptor beta chains listed below, sequenced in a study of PD-1 blockade in classical Hodgkin lymphoma. The time point denotes: cycle 4 day 1 (C4D1), after five to seven weeks of nivolumab. Every patient had relapsed following autologous stem cell transplantation, and cohorts differed in brentuximab vedotin exposure. From thawed PBMCs, magnetic negative selection was used to isolate the CD8+ T cells. Using immunoSEQ multiplex PCR, the repertoire was profiled, and TCRdb retains in-frame clones only, with some absent. The sample lists over 3,500 clones, approximately 72% occurring once. The sample consisted of CD8+ T cells from blood, taken before the fourth cycle of nivolumab. All receptors come from a human donor with classical Hodgkin lymphoma.

The chain employs TRBV30 and TRBJ1-1; 8 positions match TRBD1. The germline CDR1 and CDR2 sequences are GTSNPN and SVGIG (reference sequence). CDR3 length equals 13 residues. With V trimmed by 5 bases and J by 5 bases, 7 bases remained unmatched. Written as DNA, the CDR3 is TGTGCCTGGGATGAACAGGGGGGGACTGAAGCTTTCTTT. Protein product: CAWDEQGGTEAFF.

This rearrangement joins TRBV6-5 to TRBJ2-7, with 8 positions matching TRBD1. Unmatched junction bases numbered 6, after V lost 1 base and J lost 7 bases. The germline gives CDR1 MNHEY, CDR2 SVGAGI. This CDR3 contains 14 residues. The CDR3 DNA follows: TGTGCCAGCAGTTACTTGCAGGGGGCAGGGGAGCAGTACGTC. Translation: CASSYLQGAGEQYV.

Sample share makes this clone medium-sized. The same CDR3 also results from other DNA sequences found in this sample. The chain combines TRBV19 with TRBJ1-1; unclear D gene. Trimming shortened V by 2 bases and J by 5 bases, and 9 bases separated the two germline ends. Germline V gene data show CDR1 as LNHDA and CDR2 as SQIVND (reference sequence). CDR3 length equals 13 residues. The CDR3 DNA sequence: TGTGCCAGTAGTATAAACAGCAATACTGAAGCTTTCTTT. Protein sequence: CASSINSNTEAFF.

This chain uses TRBV5-5 with TRBJ2-7; TRBD2 is a possible D gene (6 bases). Germline V gene sequence: CDR1 SGHKS, CDR2 YYEKEE (reference sequence). The CDR3 is 13 residues long. The V end lost 4 bases, the J end lost 1 base, and 9 bases lay between the germline ends. CDR3 residues: CASSVTSSYEQYF. CDR3 coding DNA: TGTGCCAGCAGCGTGACTAGTTCCTACGAGCAGTACTTC.

The chain recombines TRBV9 with TRBJ2-7; maybe TRBD1 (5 bases). In germline, CDR1 is SGDLS, CDR2 YYNGEE. The CDR3 is made up of 14 amino acids. V lost 3 bases, J lost 2 bases, and 12 bases lay in between. The CDR3 DNA is TGTGCCAGCAGCGAGGGGTGGGTTGCCTACGAGCAGTACTTC. Translating gives CASSEGWVAYEQYF. Using reference TRBV9 and TRBJ2-7 for the parts outside the CDR3, the full variable domain is DSGVTQTPKHLITATGQRVTLRCSPRSGDLSVYWYQQSLDQGLQFLIQYYNGEERAKGNILERFSAQQFPDLHSELNLSSLELGDSALYFCASSEGWVAYEQYFGPGTRLTVT.

This clone is judged medium-sized. The chain links TRBV19 to TRBJ2-1; D ambiguous. This CDR3 has 13 amino acids. With 6 bases removed from V and 5 bases from J, the gap between germline ends came to 11 bases. Germline V gives CDR1 LNHDA, CDR2 SQIVND (reference sequence). As DNA, the CDR3 is TGTGCCAGTAGAGCTATCACCAACAATGAGCAGTTCTTC. As protein: CASRAITNNEQFF.

The chain joins TRBV7-6 to TRBJ2-1; tentative D call: TRBD1 (8 bases). The germline V gene encodes CDR1 SGHVS and CDR2 FNYEAQ. The CDR3 is 16 residues long. Trimming removed 1 base from V and 4 bases from J, with 14 bases in between. The CDR3 DNA reads TGTGCCAGCAGCTTAGGCACAGGGGGGGGTTACAATGAGCAGTTCTTC. Its translation: CASSLGTGGGYNEQFF.

In its sample, this clone was seen once. V gene TRBV25-1 combines with J gene TRBJ1-3, with D maybe TRBD1 (6 bases). There are 16 residues in the CDR3. Trimming pared 0 bases from V and 2 bases from J, leaving 11 bases between. Germline V CDR1 and CDR2: MGHDK, SYGVNS. The CDR3 loop reads CASSEYRAGAGNTIYF. The CDR3, as DNA: TGTGCCAGCAGTGAATATAGGGCAGGGGCTGGAAACACCATATATTTT.

CDR3 coding DNA: TGTGCCAGCAGTCGGACTAGCGGCTCCACAGATACGCAGTATTTT. Translating it yields CASSRTSGSTDTQYF. The genes are TRBV7-2 and TRBJ2-3; TRBD2 matches 10 bases. Germline CDR1 SGHTA, CDR2 FQGNSA. The CDR3 covers 15 residues. Germline trimming cut 6 bases from V and 2 bases from J; bases unmatched to any gene: 5.

Concerning this clone: The sample has other DNA sequences that encode this CDR3 too. The V call is TRBV5-1, the J call TRBJ1-2, with 7 bases lining up with TRBD1. J lost 4 bases, V lost 5 bases, and 5 bases had no gene match. Germline V gene sequence: CDR1 SGHRS, CDR2 YFSETQ. The CDR3 loop spans 13 amino acids. The CDR3 bases are TGCGCCAGCAGGGGGACAGAGCTCTATGGCTACACCTTC. It yields the protein CASRGTELYGYTF.

This clone was seen just once. The chain links TRBV19 to TRBJ2-5, with TRBD1 identical over 7 bases. Germline CDR1 reads LNHDA; CDR2 reads SQIVND (reference sequence). This CDR3 comprises 16 residues. Trimming at V came to 3 bases and at J to 2 bases, leaving 9 bases not matched to a gene. CDR3 nucleotides: TGTGCCAGTAGTATCCGACAGGGTCGGTCTCAAGAGACCCAGTACTTC. Protein sequence: CASSIRQGRSQETQYF.

The gene calls are TRBV13 and TRBJ1-5, with D possibly TRBD1 on 5 matching bases. The V gene lost 0 bases and the J gene lost 6 bases, with 12 bases spanning the gap. Germline CDR1 PRHDT, CDR2 FYEKMQ (reference sequence). The CDR3 extends over 15 amino acids. For the CDR3, the DNA is TGTGCCAGCAGCTTAGGCAAGGGGCGCGGTCAGCCCCAGCATTTT. Its translation is CASSLGKGRGQPQHF.

The chain couples TRBV28 to TRBJ1-6; no definite D call. The CDR3 has 19 residues. CDR1 and CDR2 (germline): MDHEN, SYDVKM. Between the trimmed V and J ends, which lost 6 bases and 9 bases, there was a span of 30 bases. The CDR3 spells CASSLPSPIFVRVGSPLHF. In DNA form, the CDR3 reads TGTGCCAGCAGCCTACCTTCCCCCATATTCGTAAGGGTGGGTTCACCCCTCCACTTT.

The J gene is TRBJ2-1, the V gene TRBV7-9; TRBD1 aligns across 10 bases. Germline trimming cut 5 bases from V and 4 bases from J; bases unmatched to any gene: 11. Germline V CDR1 and CDR2: SEHNR, FQNEAQ (reference sequence). The CDR3 runs 17 residues. The CDR3 here is CASSGTGADFHYNEQFF. The CDR3, as DNA: TGTGCCAGCAGCGGGACAGGGGCGGACTTCCATTACAATGAGCAGTTCTTC.

The chain joins TRBV27 to TRBJ1-2; 7 bases fit TRBD1. The junction had 12 bases not matched to a gene; V was cut back by 1 base and J by 4 bases. The CDR3 loop spans 17 amino acids. Germline V lookup: CDR1 MNHEY, CDR2 SMNVEV (reference sequence). DNA for the CDR3: TGTGCCAGCAGTTTATTGGGGATCAGGGGGGAGTTCTATGGCTACACCTTC. Its translation is CASSLLGIRGEFYGYTF.

The CDR3 region is CSGGPYEQYV. The CDR3, as DNA: TGCAGTGGTGGCCCATACGAGCAGTACGTC. The chain has TRBV20-1 and TRBJ2-7; no firm D call. Trimming stripped 7 bases from V and 4 bases from J, with 8 bases between. Germline values: CDR1 DFQATT, CDR2 SNEGSKA (reference sequence). CDR3 length: 10 amino acids.

The chain couples TRBV27 to TRBJ1-1, with unresolved D. Per the germline V gene, CDR1 is MNHEY and CDR2 is SMNVEV (reference sequence). The ends were cut back, 0 bases at V and 2 bases at J, with 4 bases in the middle. The CDR3 loop spans 13 amino acids. CDR3 coding DNA: TGTGCCAGCAGTTTATCGATTAACACTGAAGCTTTCTTT. It translates to CASSLSINTEAFF.

The V gene is TRBV29-1, the J gene TRBJ1-2, with 10 bases fitting TRBD1. The germline CDR1 and CDR2 sequences are SQVTM and ANQGSEA. With 4 bases clipped from V and 1 base from J, the junction kept 9 bases outside the gene matches. This CDR3 is 16 amino acids long. The chain's CDR3 is CSVGGGQGPDNYGYTF. CDR3 DNA sequence: TGCAGCGTTGGTGGGGGACAGGGGCCGGATAACTATGGCTACACCTTC.

J is TRBJ1-1 and V is TRBV27; D ambiguous. The V and J ends lost 2 bases and 1 base respectively, with 5 bases between them. In germline, CDR1 is MNHEY, CDR2 SMNVEV (reference sequence). This CDR3 is built from 13 residues. CDR3: CASSLMQNTEAFF. The CDR3 region has the DNA TGTGCCAGCAGTTTAATGCAGAACACTGAAGCTTTCTTT.

The rearrangement uses TRBV10-2 and TRBJ2-3, with 11 bases that match TRBD2. From germline, CDR1 is WSHSY and CDR2 SAAADI. This CDR3 spans 16 amino acids. Trimming at V came to 8 bases and at J to 2 bases, leaving 9 bases not matched to a gene. The CDR3 bases are TGCGCCAGCCGCCCTAGCGGGAGGCCTTACACAGATACGCAGTATTTT. This codes for CASRPSGRPYTDTQYF.

The V gene is TRBV27, the J gene TRBJ2-3; D possibly uses TRBD1 or TRBD2 (5 bases each). The CDR3 is made up of 17 amino acids. V lost 2 bases and J 3 bases, leaving 18 bases between the germline ends. Germline V gene data show CDR1 as MNHEY and CDR2 as SMNVEV (reference sequence). CDR3 nucleotides: TGTGCCAGCAGTTTAAATCGGGGTGGGGCGAGGACAGATACGCAGTATTTT. This gives the protein CASSLNRGGARTDTQYF.

The chain couples TRBV15 to TRBJ2-7, with D perhaps assigned TRBD1 or TRBD2 (5 bases each). The germline V and J ends were trimmed by 3 bases and 4 bases, with 16 bases remaining between them. CDR1 is LNHNV and CDR2 is YYDKDF in the germline V gene (reference sequence). CDR3 length equals 15 residues. The CDR3 spells CATSRTGTDDYEQYF. In nucleotides, the CDR3 is TGTGCCACCAGCAGGACCGGGACGGACGATTACGAGCAGTACTTC.

The rearrangement uses TRBV27 and TRBJ1-1, with TRBD1 matching 7 bases. Per the germline V gene, CDR1 is MNHEY and CDR2 is SMNVEV (reference sequence). CDR3 length: 16 residues. V dropped 9 bases and J dropped 4; count of bases not matched to a gene: 17. In DNA form, the CDR3 reads TGTGCCAGTTCTCCCCCGGCCGGCAGGGGGGTCACTGAAGCTTTCTTT. Protein product: CASSPPAGRGVTEAFF.

V and J are TRBV4-1 and TRBJ2-2, with D uncertain. Per the germline V gene, CDR1 is MGHRA and CDR2 is YSYEKL. The ends were cut back, 4 bases at V and 6 bases at J, with 6 bases in the middle. There are 12 residues in the CDR3. Here the CDR3 reads CASSRDSGELFF. The CDR3 DNA sequence: TGCGCCAGCAGCCGAGATTCCGGGGAGCTGTTTTTT.

This clone was detected once. Here the CDR3 reads CASSLCVPDPCNTGELFF. CDR3 bases: TGTGCCAGCAGTTTATGTGTCCCAGATCCCTGTAACACCGGGGAGCTGTTTTTT. The V call is TRBV28, the J call TRBJ2-2; D not resolved. There are 18 residues in the CDR3. Germline CDR1 is MDHEN and CDR2 is SYDVKM. The V end lost 0 bases, the J end lost 2 bases, and 16 bases lay between the germline ends.

This rearrangement joins TRBV7-8 to TRBJ2-1; 12 bases fit TRBD2. The junction had 16 bases not matched to a gene; V was cut back by 2 bases and J by 2 bases. Germline V gene data show CDR1 as SGHVS and CDR2 as FQNEAQ. This CDR3 is 21 amino acids long. CDR3 DNA sequence: TGTGCCAGCAGCTTAATTCGGCTAGCGGGAGGGATAACCCTAACCTACAATGAGCAGTTCTTC. Translating gives CASSLIRLAGGITLTYNEQFF.

V is TRBV12-2 and J is TRBJ2-4; the table's D call, TRBD1, was not checked against the DNA. TRBV12-2 is noted as a pseudogene. The CDR3 contains 17 residues. This CDR3 is CASLPGQGFLAKNIQYF. The CDR3 DNA reads TGTGCAAGTCTACCGGGACAGGGGTTCCTAGCCAAAAACATTCAGTACTTC.

The chain is built from TRBV7-9 and TRBJ2-1; maybe TRBD1 (5 bases). Germline-derived CDR1 and CDR2 are SEHNR and FQNEAQ (reference sequence). The CDR3 spans 13 residues. Between the trimmed V and J ends, which lost 8 bases and 7 bases, there was a span of 15 bases. The CDR3 bases are TGTGCCAGCGACAGTGTATTAGTGAATGAGCAGTTCTTC. This codes for CASDSVLVNEQFF.

About this clone: Other DNA sequences within the sample encode an identical CDR3. V gene TRBV6-4 combines with J gene TRBJ2-6; D unresolved. The CDR3 loop spans 15 amino acids. Deletions cut 0 bases from V and 1 base from J, with 4 bases between. Germline V CDR1 and CDR2: MRHNA, SNTAGT. CDR3 residues: CASSDSGSGANVLTF. The CDR3 region has the DNA TGTGCCAGCAGTGACTCAGGGTCTGGGGCCAACGTCCTGACTTTC.

This clone was found once. The chain is built from TRBV11-2 and TRBJ1-5; 9 positions match TRBD1. The CDR3 contains 19 residues. The junction had 15 bases not matched to a gene; V was cut back by 5 bases and J by 1 base. The germline V gene encodes CDR1 SGHAT and CDR2 FQNNGV. The CDR3 nucleotides are TGTGCCAGCAGCACGTGGGGACAGGGTGTTCTTAGCAGCAATCAGCCCCAGCATTTT. Its translation: CASSTWGQGVLSSNQPQHF.